The sequence of this T cell receptor beta chain was determined in a study of blood T cells in healthy people across ages. Study-wide context: Template switching caught about one barcoded beta molecule for each two T cells.

This CDR3 contains 17 residues. J lost 1 base, V lost 3 bases, and 8 bases had no gene match. CDR1 is KGHSH, CDR2 LQKENI, per germline. PCR was performed a second time for about 7 to 11 cycles using a sample-barcoded 5' primer and a J-beta primer mix. TCRdb fed the 5' RACE reads into MiXCR, producing one record per CDR3 protein. The sample holds hundreds of thousands of distinct CDR3 sequences; roughly 50% are singletons and the top ten take about two fifths. The sequencing sample was made of blood. The TCR comes from a man between 60 and 75 years old in good health. The rearrangement joins TRBV18 to TRBJ2-1; 8 bases are a match to TRBD2. The DNA of the CDR3 is TGTGCCAGCTCACCCCGACCAGCGGGGGCTTCCTACAATGAGCAGTTCTTC. Protein sequence: CASSPRPAGASYNEQFF.